What follows is one T cell receptor beta chain and its context. Its antigen is still unknown. The authors isolated total RNA from whole blood without sorting T cells. There were approximately 4,000 ng of total RNA used for each TCR library. Incorporation of UMIs carrying a 6-nucleotide sample barcode was performed by template switching. From the 5' RACE reads, TCRdb lists one entry per CDR3 protein and no DNA. In all, the sample yields about 110,000 distinct CDR3 sequences. This sample was taken from a study of monozygotic twins with inflammatory bowel disease. Overall study results and limits: Lower sharing of clonotypes with other individuals was seen in IBD patients than in healthy twins. This was most marked in patients showing signs of disease activity.

There are 21 residues in the CDR3. Sequenced material: blood. The chain recombines TRBV21-1 with TRBJ2-1; TCRdb reports TRBD1, a call that lacks DNA to check it against. TRBV21-1 is a pseudogene segment. This sequence was found in a human donor with ulcerative colitis or Crohn's disease, or a healthy co-twin of an affected twin (not recorded which). CDR3 residues: CASSLRLPGQGRSSENNEQFF.